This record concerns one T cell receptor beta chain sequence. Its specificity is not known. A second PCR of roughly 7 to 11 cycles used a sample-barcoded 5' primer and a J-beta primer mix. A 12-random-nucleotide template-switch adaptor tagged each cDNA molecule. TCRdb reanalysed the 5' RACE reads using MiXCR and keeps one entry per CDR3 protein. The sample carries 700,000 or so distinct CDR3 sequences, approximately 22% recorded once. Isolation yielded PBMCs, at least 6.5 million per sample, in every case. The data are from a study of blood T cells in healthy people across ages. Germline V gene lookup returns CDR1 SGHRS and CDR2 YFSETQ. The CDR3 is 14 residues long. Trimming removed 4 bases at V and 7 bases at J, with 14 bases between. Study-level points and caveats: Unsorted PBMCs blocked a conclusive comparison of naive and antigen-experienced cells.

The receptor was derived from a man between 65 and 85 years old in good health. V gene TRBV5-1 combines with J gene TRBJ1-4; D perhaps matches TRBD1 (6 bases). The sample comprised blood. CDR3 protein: CASSPGQTPEKLFF. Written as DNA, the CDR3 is TGCGCCAGCAGCCCGGGACAAACACCTGAAAAACTGTTTTTT.